This TCR beta chain was profiled in a study of blood T cell repertoires in COVID-19. Authors' data handling: Quantification of nucleated cells was approximated via reference gene primer amplification. Some clones are missing from TCRdb's copy, which holds only in-frame ones; the method was immunoSEQ multiplex PCR. The D gene and trimming were derived from the DNA, and the V and J assignments and clone size from that table. The table has about 350,000 clones, about 88% seen once. The length of the CDR3 is 13 residues. Germline CDR1 MNHEY, CDR2 SMNVEV (reference sequence). V lost 6 bases and J lost 4, with 12 bases in between.

This sequence was found in a woman aged 70-85 years with COVID-19, enrolled during active disease. This chain connects TRBV27 to TRBJ1-1; a weak D match, TRBD1 (5 bases). Sequenced input: peripheral blood. The CDR3 coding sequence is TGTGCCAGCAGCCGCGGGACGGGCACTGAAGCTTTCTTT. It translates to CASSRGTGTEAFF.